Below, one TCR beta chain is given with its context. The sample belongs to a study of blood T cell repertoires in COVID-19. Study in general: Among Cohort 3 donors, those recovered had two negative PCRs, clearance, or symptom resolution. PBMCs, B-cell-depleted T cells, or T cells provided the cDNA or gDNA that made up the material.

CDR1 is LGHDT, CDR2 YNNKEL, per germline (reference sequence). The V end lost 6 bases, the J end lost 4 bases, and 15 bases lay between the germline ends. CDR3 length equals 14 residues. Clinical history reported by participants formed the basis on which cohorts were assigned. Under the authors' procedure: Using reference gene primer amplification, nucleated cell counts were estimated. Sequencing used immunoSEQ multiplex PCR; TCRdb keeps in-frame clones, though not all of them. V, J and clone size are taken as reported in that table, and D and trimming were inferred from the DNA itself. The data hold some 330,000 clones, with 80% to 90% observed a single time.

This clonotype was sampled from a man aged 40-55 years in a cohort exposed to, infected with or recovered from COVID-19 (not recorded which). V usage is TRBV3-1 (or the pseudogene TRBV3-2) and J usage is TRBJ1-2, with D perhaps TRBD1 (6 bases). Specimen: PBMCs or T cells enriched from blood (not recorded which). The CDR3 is CASSQLGGLYGYTF. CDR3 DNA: TGTGCCAGCAGTCAACTGGGGGGGCTCTATGGCTACACCTTC.